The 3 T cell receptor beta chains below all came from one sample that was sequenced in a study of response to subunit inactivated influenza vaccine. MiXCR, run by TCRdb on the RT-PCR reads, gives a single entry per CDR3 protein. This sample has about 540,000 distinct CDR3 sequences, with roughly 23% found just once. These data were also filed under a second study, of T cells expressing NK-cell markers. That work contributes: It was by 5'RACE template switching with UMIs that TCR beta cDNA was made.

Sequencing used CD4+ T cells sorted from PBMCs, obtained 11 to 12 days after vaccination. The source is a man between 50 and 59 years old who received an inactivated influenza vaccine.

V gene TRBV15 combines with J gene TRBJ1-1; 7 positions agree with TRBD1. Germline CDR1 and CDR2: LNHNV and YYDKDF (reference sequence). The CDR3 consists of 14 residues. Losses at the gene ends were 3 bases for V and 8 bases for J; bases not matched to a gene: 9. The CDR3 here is CATSSRQGLGEAFF. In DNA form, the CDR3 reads TGTGCCACCAGCAGTCGACAGGGCCTGGGGGAAGCTTTCTTT.

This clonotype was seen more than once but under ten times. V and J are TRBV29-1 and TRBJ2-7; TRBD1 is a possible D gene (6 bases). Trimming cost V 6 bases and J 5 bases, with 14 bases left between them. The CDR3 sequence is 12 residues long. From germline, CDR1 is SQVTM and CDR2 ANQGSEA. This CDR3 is CSVKQGFHEQYF. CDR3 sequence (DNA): TGCAGCGTCAAACAGGGTTTCCACGAGCAGTACTTC.

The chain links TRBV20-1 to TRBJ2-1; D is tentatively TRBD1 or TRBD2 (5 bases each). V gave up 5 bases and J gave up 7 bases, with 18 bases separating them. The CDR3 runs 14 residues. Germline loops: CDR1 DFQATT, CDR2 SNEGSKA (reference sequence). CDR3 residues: CSAPTWGWLNEQFF. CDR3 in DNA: TGCAGTGCTCCCACATGGGGGTGGTTAAATGAGCAGTTCTTC.